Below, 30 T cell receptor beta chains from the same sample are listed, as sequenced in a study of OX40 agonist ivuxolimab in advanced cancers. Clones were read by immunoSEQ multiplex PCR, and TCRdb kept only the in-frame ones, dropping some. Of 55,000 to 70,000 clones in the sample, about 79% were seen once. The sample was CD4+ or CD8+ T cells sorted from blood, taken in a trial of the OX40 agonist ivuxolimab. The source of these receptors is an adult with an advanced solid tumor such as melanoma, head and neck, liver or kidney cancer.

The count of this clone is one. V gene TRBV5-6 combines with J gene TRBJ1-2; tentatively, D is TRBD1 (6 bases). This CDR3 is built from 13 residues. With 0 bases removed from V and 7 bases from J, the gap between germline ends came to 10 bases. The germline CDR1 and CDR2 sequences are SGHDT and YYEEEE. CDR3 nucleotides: TGTGCCAGCAGCTTGGTTGGGGGCGGTGGCTACACCTTC. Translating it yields CASSLVGGGGYTF.

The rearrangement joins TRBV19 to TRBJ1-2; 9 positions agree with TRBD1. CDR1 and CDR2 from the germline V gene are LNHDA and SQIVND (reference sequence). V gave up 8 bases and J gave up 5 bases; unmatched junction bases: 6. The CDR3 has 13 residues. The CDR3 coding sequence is TGTGCCAGTCATAGGACAGGGGAGTATGGCTACACCTTC. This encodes CASHRTGEYGYTF.

In nucleotides, the CDR3 is TGCAGCGTTGGGATCGACAGTACGAGCAAGCAGTACTTC. Encoded protein: CSVGIDSTSKQYF. The V gene is TRBV29-1, the J gene TRBJ2-7, with D tentatively TRBD1 (5 bases). The ends were cut back, 4 bases at V and 8 bases at J, with 18 bases in the middle. The CDR3 runs 13 residues. The germline gives CDR1 SQVTM, CDR2 ANQGSEA.

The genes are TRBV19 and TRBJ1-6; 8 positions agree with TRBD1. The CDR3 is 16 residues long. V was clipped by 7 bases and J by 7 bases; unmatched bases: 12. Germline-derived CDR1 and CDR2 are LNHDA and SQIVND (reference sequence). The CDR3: CASKATPTGGNSPLHF. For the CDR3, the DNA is TGTGCCAGTAAAGCGACCCCTACAGGGGGAAATTCACCCCTCCACTTT.

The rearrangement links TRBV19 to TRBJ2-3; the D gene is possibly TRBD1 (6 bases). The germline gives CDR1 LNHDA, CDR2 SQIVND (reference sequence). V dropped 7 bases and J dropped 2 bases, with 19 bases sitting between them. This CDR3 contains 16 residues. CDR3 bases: TGTGCCAGTACCTCCCGGACAGATTCCTTCACAGATACGCAGTATTTT. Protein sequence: CASTSRTDSFTDTQYF.

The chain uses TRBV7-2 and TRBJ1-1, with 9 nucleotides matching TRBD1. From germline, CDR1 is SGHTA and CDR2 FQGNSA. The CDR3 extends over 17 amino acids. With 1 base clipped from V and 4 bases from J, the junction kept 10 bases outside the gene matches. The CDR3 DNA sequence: TGTGCCAGCAGCTTAGTGGGACAGGGAGGCGTGAGCACTGAAGCTTTCTTT. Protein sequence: CASSLVGQGGVSTEAFF. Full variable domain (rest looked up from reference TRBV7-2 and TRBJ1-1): GAGVSQSPSNKVTEKGKDVELRCDPISGHTALYWYRQSLGQGLEFLIYFQGNSAPDKSGLPSDRFSAERTGGSVSTLTIQRTQQEDSAVYLCASSLVGQGGVSTEAFFGQGTRLTVV.

CDR3 residues: CASSLRQARGYTF. CDR3 coding DNA: TGTGCCAGCAGTTTAAGACAGGCACGTGGCTACACCTTC. The V call is TRBV28, the J call TRBJ1-2; a weak D match, TRBD1 (6 bases). The CDR3 has 13 amino acids. Germline-derived CDR1 and CDR2 are MDHEN and SYDVKM. The germline V and J ends were trimmed by 2 bases and 7 bases, with 11 bases remaining between them.

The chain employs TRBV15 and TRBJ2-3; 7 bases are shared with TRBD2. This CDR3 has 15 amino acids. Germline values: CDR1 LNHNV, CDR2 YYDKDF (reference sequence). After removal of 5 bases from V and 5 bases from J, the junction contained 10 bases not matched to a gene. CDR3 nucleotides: TGTGCCACCAGCGGAGTCGGGGGGTCGAAAGATACGCAGTATTTT. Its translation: CATSGVGGSKDTQYF.

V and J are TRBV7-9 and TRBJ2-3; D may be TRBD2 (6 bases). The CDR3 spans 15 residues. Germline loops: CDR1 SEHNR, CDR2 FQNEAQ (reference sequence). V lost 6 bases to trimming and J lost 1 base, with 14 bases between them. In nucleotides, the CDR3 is TGTGCCAGCAGGATTCTGGCGGGGCGCACAGATACGCAGTATTTT. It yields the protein CASRILAGRTDTQYF.

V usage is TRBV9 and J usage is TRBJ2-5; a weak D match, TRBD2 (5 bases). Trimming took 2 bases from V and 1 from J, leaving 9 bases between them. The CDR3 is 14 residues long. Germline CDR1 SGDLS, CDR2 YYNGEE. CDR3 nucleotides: TGTGCCAGCAGCGTCGGGGTTTCCCAAGAGACCCAGTACTTC. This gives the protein CASSVGVSQETQYF.

The CDR3 here is CASSLERQGLSGYTF. DNA for the CDR3: TGTGCCAGCAGCTTGGAAAGGCAGGGTTTGAGCGGCTACACCTTC. This chain links TRBV5-4 with TRBJ1-2, with D perhaps matching TRBD1 (5 bases). CDR3 length: 15 amino acids. Trimming left V 0 bases short and J 8 bases short, with 17 bases between. The germline V gene encodes CDR1 SGHNT and CDR2 YYREEE (reference sequence).

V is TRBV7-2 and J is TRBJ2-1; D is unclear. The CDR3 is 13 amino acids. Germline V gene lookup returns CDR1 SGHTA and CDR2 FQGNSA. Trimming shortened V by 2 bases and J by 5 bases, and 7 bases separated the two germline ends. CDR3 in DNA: TGTGCCAGCAGCTTAATTGGAAACAATGAGCAGTTCTTC. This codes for CASSLIGNNEQFF.

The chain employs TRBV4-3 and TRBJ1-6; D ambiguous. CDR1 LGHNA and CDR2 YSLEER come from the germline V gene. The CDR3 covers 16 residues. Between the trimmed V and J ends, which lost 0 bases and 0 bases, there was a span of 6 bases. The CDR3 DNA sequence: TGCGCCAGCAGCCAAGATTCGGGCTCCTATAATTCACCCCTCCACTTT. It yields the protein CASSQDSGSYNSPLHF.

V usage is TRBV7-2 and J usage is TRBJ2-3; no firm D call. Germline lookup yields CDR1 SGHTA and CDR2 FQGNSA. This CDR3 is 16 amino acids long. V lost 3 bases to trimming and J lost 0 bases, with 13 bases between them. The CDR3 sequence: CASSFRKVGSTDTQYF. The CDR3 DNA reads TGTGCCAGCAGCTTTCGGAAGGTGGGGAGCACAGATACGCAGTATTTT. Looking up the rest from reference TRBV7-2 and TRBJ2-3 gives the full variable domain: GAGVSQSPSNKVTEKGKDVELRCDPISGHTALYWYRQSLGQGLEFLIYFQGNSAPDKSGLPSDRFSAERTGGSVSTLTIQRTQQEDSAVYLCASSFRKVGSTDTQYFGPGTRLTVL.

The CDR3 sequence: CASSSTKPGLAGNEQFF. As DNA, the CDR3 is TGTGCCAGCAGTTCGACCAAACCGGGACTAGCGGGGAATGAGCAGTTCTTC. The chain carries TRBV27 and TRBJ2-1, with 13 bases identical to TRBD2. CDR3 length: 17 amino acids. The germline CDR1 and CDR2 sequences are MNHEY and SMNVEV (reference sequence). The ends lost 4 bases at V and 7 bases at J; junction bases unmatched: 10.

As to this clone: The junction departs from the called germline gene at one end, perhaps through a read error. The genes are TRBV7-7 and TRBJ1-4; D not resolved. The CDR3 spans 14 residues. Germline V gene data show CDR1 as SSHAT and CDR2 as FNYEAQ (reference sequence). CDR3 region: CASSLGFPSEKLFF. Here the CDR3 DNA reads TGTGCTAGCAGCTTAGGTTTCCCCAGTGAAAAACTGTTTTTT.

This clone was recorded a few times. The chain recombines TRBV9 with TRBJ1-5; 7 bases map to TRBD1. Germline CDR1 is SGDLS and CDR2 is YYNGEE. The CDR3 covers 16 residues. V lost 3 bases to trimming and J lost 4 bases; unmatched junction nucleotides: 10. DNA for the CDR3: TGTGCCAGCAGCGCGAGTGGACAGGCTGGGAATCAGCCCCAGCATTTT. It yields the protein CASSASGQAGNQPQHF.

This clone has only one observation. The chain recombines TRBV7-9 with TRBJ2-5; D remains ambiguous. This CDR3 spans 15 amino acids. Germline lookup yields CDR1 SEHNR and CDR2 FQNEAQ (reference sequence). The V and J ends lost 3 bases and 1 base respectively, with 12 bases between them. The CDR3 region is CASSFPQSGQETQYF. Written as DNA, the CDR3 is TGTGCCAGCAGCTTTCCCCAGTCGGGCCAAGAGACCCAGTACTTC.

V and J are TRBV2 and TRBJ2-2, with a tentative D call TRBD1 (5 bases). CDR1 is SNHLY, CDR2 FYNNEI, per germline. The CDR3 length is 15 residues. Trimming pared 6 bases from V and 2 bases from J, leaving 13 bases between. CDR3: CASRAQGENTGELFF. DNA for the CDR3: TGTGCCAGCAGAGCCCAGGGCGAAAACACCGGGGAGCTGTTTTTT. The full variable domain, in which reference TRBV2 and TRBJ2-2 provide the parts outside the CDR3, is EPEVTQTPSHQVTQMGQEVILRCVPISNHLYFYWYRQILGQKVEFLVSFYNNEISEKSEIFDDQFSVERPDGSNFTLKIRSTKLEDSAMYFCASRAQGENTGELFFGEGSRLTVL.

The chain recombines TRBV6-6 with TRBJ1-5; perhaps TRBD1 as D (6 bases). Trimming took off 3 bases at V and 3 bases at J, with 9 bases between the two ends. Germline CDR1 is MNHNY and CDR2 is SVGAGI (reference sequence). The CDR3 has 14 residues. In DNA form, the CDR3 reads TGTGCCAGCAGTTATCGGACAGACAATCAGCCCCAGCATTTT. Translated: CASSYRTDNQPQHF.

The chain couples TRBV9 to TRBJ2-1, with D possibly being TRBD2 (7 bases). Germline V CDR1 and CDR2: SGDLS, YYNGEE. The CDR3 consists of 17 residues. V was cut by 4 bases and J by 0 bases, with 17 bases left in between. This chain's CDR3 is CASSPGGGVSSYNEQFF. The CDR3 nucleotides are TGTGCCAGCAGCCCTGGAGGGGGGGTGAGCTCCTACAATGAGCAGTTCTTC.

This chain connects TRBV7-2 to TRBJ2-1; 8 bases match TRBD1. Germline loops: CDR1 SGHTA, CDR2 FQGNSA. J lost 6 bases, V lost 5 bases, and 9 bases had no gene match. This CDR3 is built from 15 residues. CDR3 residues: CASSRATGGGNEQFF. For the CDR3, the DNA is TGTGCCAGCAGCCGGGCTACAGGGGGTGGCAATGAGCAGTTCTTC.

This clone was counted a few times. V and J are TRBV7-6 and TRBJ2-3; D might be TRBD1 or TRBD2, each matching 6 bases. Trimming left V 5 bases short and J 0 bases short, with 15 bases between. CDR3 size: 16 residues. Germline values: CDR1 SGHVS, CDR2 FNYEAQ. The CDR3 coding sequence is TGTGCCAGCAGCCCCCTAGGGGGGCCTAGCACAGATACGCAGTATTTT. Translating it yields CASSPLGGPSTDTQYF.

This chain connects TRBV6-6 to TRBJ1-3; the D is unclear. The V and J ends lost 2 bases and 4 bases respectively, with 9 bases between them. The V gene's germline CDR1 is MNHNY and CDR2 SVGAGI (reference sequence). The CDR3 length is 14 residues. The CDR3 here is CASSYADVGNTIYF. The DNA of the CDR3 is TGTGCCAGCAGTTACGCTGACGTGGGAAACACCATATATTTT.

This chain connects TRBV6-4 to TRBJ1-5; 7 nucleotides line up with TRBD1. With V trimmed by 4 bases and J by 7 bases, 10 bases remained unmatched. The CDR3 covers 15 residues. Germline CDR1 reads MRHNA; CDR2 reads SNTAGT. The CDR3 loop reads CASSGVEGAKQPQHF. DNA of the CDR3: TGTGCCAGCAGTGGGGTAGAGGGGGCCAAACAGCCCCAGCATTTT.

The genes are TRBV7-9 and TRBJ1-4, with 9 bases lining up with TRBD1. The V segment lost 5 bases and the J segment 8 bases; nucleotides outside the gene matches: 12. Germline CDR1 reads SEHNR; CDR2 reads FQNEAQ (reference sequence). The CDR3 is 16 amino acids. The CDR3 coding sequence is TGTGCCAGCAGCGGAGGGGACAGGGATCGGGAGGAAAAACTGTTTTTT. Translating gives CASSGGDRDREEKLFF.

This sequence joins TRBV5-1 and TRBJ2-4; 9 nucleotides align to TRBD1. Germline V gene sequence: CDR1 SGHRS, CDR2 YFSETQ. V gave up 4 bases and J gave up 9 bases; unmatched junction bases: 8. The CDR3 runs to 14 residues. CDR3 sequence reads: CASSLGTGQVIQYF. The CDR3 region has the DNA TGCGCCAGCAGCCTAGGGACAGGGCAGGTCATTCAGTACTTC.

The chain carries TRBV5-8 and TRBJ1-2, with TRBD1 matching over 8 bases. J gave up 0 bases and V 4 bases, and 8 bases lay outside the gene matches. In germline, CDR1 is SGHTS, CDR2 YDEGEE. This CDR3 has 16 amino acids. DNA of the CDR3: TGTGCCAGCAGCATACAGGGACAGGCCGCTAACTATGGCTACACCTTC. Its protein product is CASSIQGQAANYGYTF.

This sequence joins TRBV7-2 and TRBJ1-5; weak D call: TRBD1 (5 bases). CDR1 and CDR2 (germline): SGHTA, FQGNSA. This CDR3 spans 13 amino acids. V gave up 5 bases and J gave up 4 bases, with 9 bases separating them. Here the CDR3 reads CASSRDWNQPQHF. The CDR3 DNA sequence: TGTGCCAGCAGCCGGGACTGGAATCAGCCCCAGCATTTT.

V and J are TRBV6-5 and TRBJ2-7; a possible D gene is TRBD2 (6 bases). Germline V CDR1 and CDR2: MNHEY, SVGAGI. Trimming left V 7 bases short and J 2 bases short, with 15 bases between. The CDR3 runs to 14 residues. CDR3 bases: TGTGCCAGCACCGGGACTTTGCGGCCCTACGAGCAGTACTTC. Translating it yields CASTGTLRPYEQYF.